This TCR beta chain was documented in a study of Tregs in tolerant kidney transplant recipients. General study points: This study did not directly address biological reproducibility. Tolerant patients' donor-specific Tregs expanded beyond overall Tregs, suggesting antigen-driven growth.

Measured with immunoSEQ multiplex PCR; TCRdb has only the in-frame clones, and not every one. This table has tens of thousands of clones, 91% appearing once. On this clone: Its antigen is not identified.

The germline gives CDR1 SGDLS, CDR2 YYNGEE. With V trimmed by 4 bases and J by 4 bases, 13 bases remained unmatched. This CDR3 contains 17 residues. Recipients received nonmyeloablative bone marrow transplants from related graft donors, with transient mixed chimerism. Unstimulated Tregs (CD4+CD25+CD127-) and CD4+CD25- non-Tregs were sorted from PBMCs. The V gene is TRBV9, the J gene TRBJ2-1, with 8 positions matching TRBD2. The specimen comprised CD4+ T cells from blood (PBMCs), sampled 24 months after the transplant. This TCR derives from a human patient who received a combined kidney and bone marrow transplant. The T cells may partly be graft donor cells. The CDR3 sequence: CASSHSIGSGGYNEQFF. In DNA form, the CDR3 reads TGTGCCAGCAGCCACAGTATCGGGAGCGGGGGATACAATGAGCAGTTCTTC.